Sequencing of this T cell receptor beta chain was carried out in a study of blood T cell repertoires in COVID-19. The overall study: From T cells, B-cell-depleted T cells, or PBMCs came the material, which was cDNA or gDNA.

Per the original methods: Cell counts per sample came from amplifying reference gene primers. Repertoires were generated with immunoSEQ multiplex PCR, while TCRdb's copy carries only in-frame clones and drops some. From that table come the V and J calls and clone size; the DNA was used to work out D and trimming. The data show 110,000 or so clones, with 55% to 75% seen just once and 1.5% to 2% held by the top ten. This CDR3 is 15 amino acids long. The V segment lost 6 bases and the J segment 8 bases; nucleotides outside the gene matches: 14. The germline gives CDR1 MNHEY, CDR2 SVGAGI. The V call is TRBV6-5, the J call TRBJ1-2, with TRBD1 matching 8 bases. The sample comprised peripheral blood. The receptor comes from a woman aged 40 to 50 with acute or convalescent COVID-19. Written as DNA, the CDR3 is TGTGCCAGCAGACTCCCGGACAGGGCCACTAGGGGCTACACCTTC. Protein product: CASRLPDRATRGYTF.